A single sample gave rise to the 25 T cell receptor beta chains below, sequenced in a study of blood T cell repertoires in COVID-19. Some clones are missing from TCRdb's copy, which holds only in-frame ones; the method was immunoSEQ multiplex PCR. The sample records under 150,000 clones, 90% being singletons. Sequenced sample: peripheral blood. These receptors originate from a man between 60 and 75 years old with COVID-19, enrolled during active disease.

This chain links TRBV18 with TRBJ2-5, with D tentatively TRBD1 (6 bases). The CDR3 has 13 amino acids. Trimming stripped 5 bases from V and 2 bases from J, with 9 bases between. Germline CDR1 reads KGHSH; CDR2 reads LQKENI. The CDR3, as DNA: TGTGCCAGCTCAGGAGGACAGCAAGAGACCCAGTACTTC. This translates into CASSGGQQETQYF.

This chain uses TRBV30 with TRBJ1-6, with D unresolved. Germline lookup yields CDR1 GTSNPN and CDR2 SVGIG (reference sequence). V was pared by 4 bases and J by 8 bases, with 9 bases between. The CDR3 is 12 residues long. The CDR3 here is CAWNQADSPLHF. For the CDR3, the DNA is TGTGCCTGGAACCAAGCCGATTCACCCCTCCACTTT.

The chain joins TRBV18 to TRBJ2-3; D unresolved. Trimming stripped 0 bases from V and 5 bases from J, with 12 bases between. This CDR3 is built from 15 residues. Germline lookup yields CDR1 KGHSH and CDR2 LQKENI. The CDR3 reads CASSPPSTMGDTQYF. The CDR3 bases are TGTGCCAGCTCACCACCGAGCACTATGGGAGATACGCAGTATTTT.

This rearrangement joins TRBV27 to TRBJ1-2; possible D gene TRBD1, 6 bases. V shed 2 bases and J shed 6 bases, with 13 bases lying between them. Germline assignment: CDR1 MNHEY and CDR2 SMNVEV (reference sequence). This CDR3 is built from 14 residues. The CDR3 is CASSLRGAGDGYTF. As DNA, the CDR3 is TGTGCCAGCAGTTTAAGGGGGGCGGGAGATGGCTACACCTTC.

The chain is built from TRBV9 and TRBJ2-7; tentatively, D is TRBD2 (6 bases). Germline V gene data show CDR1 as SGDLS and CDR2 as YYNGEE. The V end was cut by 3 bases, the J end by 4 bases, with 17 bases between. The CDR3 consists of 15 residues. This CDR3 is CASSGGGIGGYEQYF. CDR3 coding DNA: TGTGCCAGCAGCGGTGGGGGGATTGGAGGGTACGAGCAGTACTTC.

The CDR3 sequence: CASSQGQGGGTRTDTQYF. The CDR3 nucleotides read TGTGCCAGCAGCCAAGGACAGGGAGGAGGCACGCGAACAGATACGCAGTATTTT. The V call is TRBV5-4, the J call TRBJ2-3; 8 nucleotides match TRBD1. Trimming at V came to 4 bases and at J to 3 bases, leaving 16 bases not matched to a gene. Germline-derived CDR1 and CDR2 are SGHNT and YYREEE (reference sequence). This CDR3 region has 18 residues.

The rearrangement joins TRBV2 to TRBJ2-7, with D possibly being TRBD2 (6 bases). The CDR3 spans 15 residues. V lost 2 bases to trimming and J lost 1 base, with 12 bases between them. Germline V gives CDR1 SNHLY, CDR2 FYNNEI. The CDR3 sequence is CASSELRDGSYEQYF. CDR3 bases: TGTGCCAGCAGTGAATTGCGGGACGGGTCCTACGAGCAGTACTTC.

The chain is built from TRBV4-1 and TRBJ1-2, with a tentative D call TRBD1 (6 bases). The V end was cut by 1 base, the J end by 7 bases, with 16 bases between. From germline, CDR1 is MGHRA and CDR2 YSYEKL. The length of the CDR3 is 15 residues. Written as DNA, the CDR3 is TGCGCCAGCAGCCAAGCCGTCGGCAGGGGCTCTGGCTACACCTTC. This translates into CASSQAVGRGSGYTF.

This chain joins TRBV7-6 and TRBJ2-2; the match to TRBD1 covers 7 bases. The ends lost 5 bases at V and 6 bases at J; junction bases unmatched: 9. The V gene's germline CDR1 is SGHVS and CDR2 FNYEAQ. The CDR3 sequence is 15 residues long. The chain's CDR3 is CASSANRGVAGELFF. CDR3 in DNA: TGTGCCAGCAGCGCTAACAGGGGTGTCGCCGGGGAGCTGTTTTTT.

This clone was observed once. This rearrangement joins TRBV28 to TRBJ1-3; 7 bases are shared with TRBD1. The germline gives CDR1 MDHEN, CDR2 SYDVKM. V shed 4 bases and J 0 bases; nucleotides not matched to a gene: 3. The length of the CDR3 is 15 residues. In DNA, the CDR3 is TGTGCCAGCAGTTCGACAGGGCACTCTGGAAACACCATATATTTT. Its translation: CASSSTGHSGNTIYF.

The chain recombines TRBV6-4 with TRBJ2-7; 15 bases map to TRBD2. CDR3 length: 17 residues. Germline V gene sequence: CDR1 MRHNA, CDR2 SNTAGT. Trimming at V came to 6 bases and at J to 5 bases, leaving 11 bases not matched to a gene. CDR3: CASSRRTSGRAEDEQYF. The CDR3, as DNA: TGTGCCAGCAGCCGCAGGACTAGCGGGAGGGCCGAAGACGAGCAGTACTTC.

This chain links TRBV5-4 with TRBJ2-5, with a possible D match to TRBD2 (6 bases). CDR3 size: 15 residues. The V gene lost 1 base and the J gene lost 2 bases, with 12 bases spanning the gap. Germline V gene lookup returns CDR1 SGHNT and CDR2 YYREEE (reference sequence). The chain's CDR3 is CASSLPLGGQETQYF. For the CDR3, the DNA is TGTGCCAGCAGCTTGCCTTTGGGAGGTCAAGAGACCCAGTACTTC.

The gene calls are TRBV5-4 and TRBJ2-7, with TRBD2 matching over 10 bases. CDR1 SGHNT and CDR2 YYREEE come from the germline V gene (reference sequence). This CDR3 has 16 amino acids. V lost 3 bases, J lost 2 bases, and 8 bases stayed unmatched. CDR3 loop: CASSSGLADLAYEQYF. Written as DNA, the CDR3 is TGTGCCAGCAGCTCAGGACTAGCGGATTTGGCCTACGAGCAGTACTTC.

V is TRBV19 and J is TRBJ1-2; TRBD1 is a possible D gene (5 bases). Trimming removed 5 bases at V and 4 bases at J, with 20 bases between. Germline lookup yields CDR1 LNHDA and CDR2 SQIVND (reference sequence). CDR3 length: 16 residues. CDR3 region: CASSVRGTQDRYGYTF. CDR3 sequence (DNA): TGTGCCAGTAGTGTCCGAGGGACTCAGGATCGCTATGGCTACACCTTC. The entire variable domain, with the rest obtained from reference TRBV19 and TRBJ1-2, is as follows: DGGITQSPKYLFRKEGQNVTLSCEQNLNHDAMYWYRQDPGQGLRLIYYSQIVNDFQKGDIAEGYSVSREKKESFPLTVTSAQKNPTAFYLCASSVRGTQDRYGYTFGSGTRLTVV.

The chain combines TRBV5-1 with TRBJ2-1; 14 bases match TRBD2. Germline V gene sequence: CDR1 SGHRS, CDR2 YFSETQ. Germline trimming cut 3 bases from V and 0 bases from J; bases unmatched to any gene: 2. This CDR3 is built from 17 residues. CDR3 loop: CASSSGLAGGSYNEQFF. As DNA, the CDR3 is TGCGCCAGCAGCTCCGGACTAGCGGGAGGCTCCTACAATGAGCAGTTCTTC.

The rearrangement joins TRBV28 to TRBJ2-7, with a possible D match to TRBD1 (6 bases). The CDR3 length is 17 residues. Germline CDR1 is MDHEN and CDR2 is SYDVKM. V dropped 5 bases and J dropped 0 bases, with 20 bases sitting between them. The CDR3 DNA follows: TGTGCCAGCAGTCAACCCCCTGGCAGGGGAAGCTCCTACGAGCAGTACTTC. Protein product: CASSQPPGRGSSYEQYF. The variable domain in full, with the rest retrieved from reference TRBV28 and TRBJ2-7, is DVKVTQSSRYLVKRTGEKVFLECVQDMDHENMFWYRQDPGLGLRLIYFSYDVKMKEKGDIPEGYSVSREKKERFSLILESASTNQTSMYLCASSQPPGRGSSYEQYFGPGTRLTVT.

The chain recombines TRBV10-1 with TRBJ2-1; D ambiguous. Between the trimmed V and J ends, which lost 3 bases and 6 bases, there was a span of 15 bases. CDR1 WNHNN and CDR2 SYGVQD come from the germline V gene (reference sequence). The CDR3 is made up of 15 amino acids. For the CDR3, the DNA is TGCGCCAGCAGTGAAGGTAGCTTAAACTCCAATGAGCAGTTCTTC. Protein product: CASSEGSLNSNEQFF.

The J gene is TRBJ2-7, the V gene TRBV6-4; 9 bases line up with TRBD2. With V trimmed by 1 base and J by 5 bases, 15 bases remained unmatched. The germline gives CDR1 MRHNA, CDR2 SNTAGT. This CDR3 spans 18 amino acids. The CDR3 spells CASSDLWVCGSGRNEQYF. The CDR3 region has the DNA TGTGCCAGCAGTGACTTGTGGGTCTGCGGGAGCGGGAGGAACGAGCAGTACTTC.

The rearrangement joins TRBV20-1 to TRBJ2-1; D perhaps matches TRBD2 (5 bases). Germline V gene lookup returns CDR1 DFQATT and CDR2 SNEGSKA (reference sequence). The V gene lost 7 bases and the J gene lost 9 bases, with 13 bases spanning the gap. The CDR3 covers 11 residues. CDR3 nucleotides: TGCAGTGTACTGCGGGTGGGTGAGCAGTTCTTC. This gives the protein CSVLRVGEQFF.

The V gene is TRBV3-1 (or the pseudogene TRBV3-2), the J gene TRBJ2-3, with TRBD2 matching over 11 bases. This CDR3 is 17 amino acids long. Trimming removed 2 bases from V and 1 base from J; junction bases left unmatched: 5. CDR1 LGHDT and CDR2 YNNKEL come from the germline V gene (reference sequence). The CDR3 DNA sequence: TGTGCCAGCAGCCAACCTGGGACTAGCGGTGGCACAGATACGCAGTATTTT. Its protein product is CASSQPGTSGGTDTQYF.

This chain links TRBV18 with TRBJ1-1; a weak D match, TRBD1 (6 bases). The V gene lost 6 bases and the J gene lost 1 base, with 12 bases spanning the gap. The length of the CDR3 is 14 residues. Germline lookup yields CDR1 KGHSH and CDR2 LQKENI. The CDR3 DNA sequence: TGTGCCAGCTCCCCTGAGACAGGGAACACTGAAGCTTTCTTT. It specifies CASSPETGNTEAFF.

V usage is TRBV9 and J usage is TRBJ2-1; 11 bases map to TRBD2. The CDR3 consists of 15 residues. V gave up 4 bases and J gave up 10 bases; unmatched junction bases: 10. The germline V gene encodes CDR1 SGDLS and CDR2 YYNGEE. CDR3: CASSPTSGSDWEQFF. The CDR3, as DNA: TGTGCCAGCAGCCCCACTAGCGGGAGTGATTGGGAGCAGTTCTTC.

This chain uses TRBV3-1 (or the pseudogene TRBV3-2) with TRBJ2-3, with D maybe TRBD1 (5 bases). Trimming stripped 1 base from V and 4 bases from J, with 6 bases between. Per germline, CDR1 LGHDT and CDR2 YNNKEL (reference sequence). There are 13 residues in the CDR3. The CDR3, as DNA: TGTGCCAGCAGCCAAGCCAGGGCAGATACGCAGTATTTT. Residues: CASSQARADTQYF.

This chain uses TRBV15 with TRBJ2-1, with D unresolved. Trimming shortened V by 1 base and J by 9 bases, and 13 bases separated the two germline ends. Germline CDR1 is LNHNV and CDR2 is YYDKDF (reference sequence). The CDR3 is 14 amino acids. CDR3 loop: CATSRVGATSEQFF. The CDR3 coding sequence is TGTGCCACCAGCAGAGTTGGTGCCACCAGTGAGCAGTTCTTC.

The genes are TRBV2 and TRBJ1-1; D may be TRBD1 (5 bases). V was trimmed by 1 base and J by 5 bases, leaving 11 bases between them. There are 14 residues in the CDR3. Germline lookup yields CDR1 SNHLY and CDR2 FYNNEI. In nucleotides, the CDR3 is TGTGCCAGCAGTGAAGAACAGGCAGGGACTGAAGCTTTCTTT. As protein: CASSEEQAGTEAFF.